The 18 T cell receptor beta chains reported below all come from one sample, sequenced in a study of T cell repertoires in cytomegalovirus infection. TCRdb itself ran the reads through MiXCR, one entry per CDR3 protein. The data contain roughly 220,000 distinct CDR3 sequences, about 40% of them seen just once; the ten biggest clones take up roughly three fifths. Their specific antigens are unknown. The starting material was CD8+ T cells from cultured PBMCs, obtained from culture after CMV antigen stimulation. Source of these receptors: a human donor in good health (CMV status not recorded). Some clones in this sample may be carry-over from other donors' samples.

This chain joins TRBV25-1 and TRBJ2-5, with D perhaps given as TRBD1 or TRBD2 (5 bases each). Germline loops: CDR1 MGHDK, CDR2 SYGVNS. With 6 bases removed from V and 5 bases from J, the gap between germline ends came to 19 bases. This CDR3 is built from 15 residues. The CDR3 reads CASRAREWGYETQYF. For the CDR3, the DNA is TGTGCCAGCAGGGCGAGGGAATGGGGGTACGAGACCCAGTACTTC.

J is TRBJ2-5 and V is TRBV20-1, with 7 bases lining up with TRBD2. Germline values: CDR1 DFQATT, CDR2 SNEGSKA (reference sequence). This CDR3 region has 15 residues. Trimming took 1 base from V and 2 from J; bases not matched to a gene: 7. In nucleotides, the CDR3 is TGCAGTGCTAGAGTCTCCCTAGCGGTGCAAGAGACCCAGTACTTC. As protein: CSARVSLAVQETQYF.

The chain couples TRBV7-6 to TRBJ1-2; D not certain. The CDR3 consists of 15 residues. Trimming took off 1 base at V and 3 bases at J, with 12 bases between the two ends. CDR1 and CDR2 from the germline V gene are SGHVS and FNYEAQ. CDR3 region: CASSLDRGRDYGYTF. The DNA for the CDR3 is TGTGCCAGCAGCTTAGACCGTGGACGGGACTATGGCTACACCTTC.

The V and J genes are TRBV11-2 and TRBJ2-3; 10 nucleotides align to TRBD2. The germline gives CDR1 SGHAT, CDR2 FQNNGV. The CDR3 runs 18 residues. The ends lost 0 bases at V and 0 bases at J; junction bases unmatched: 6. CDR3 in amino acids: CASSLDASGSTSTDTQYF. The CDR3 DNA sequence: TGTGCCAGCAGCTTAGACGCTAGCGGGAGTACTAGCACAGATACGCAGTATTTT. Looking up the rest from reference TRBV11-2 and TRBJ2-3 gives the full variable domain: EAGVAQSPRYKIIEKRQSVAFWCNPISGHATLYWYQQILGQGPKLLIQFQNNGVVDDSQLPKDRFSAERLKGVDSTLKIQPAKLEDSAVYLCASSLDASGSTSTDTQYFGPGTRLTVL.

The CDR3, as DNA: TGTGCCAGCAGCTTACTACTTAGCGGGAGGGCCTACAATGAGCAGTTCTTC. This encodes CASSLLLSGRAYNEQFF. The rearrangement uses TRBV7-2 and TRBJ2-1; 11 nucleotides line up with TRBD2. The V gene's germline CDR1 is SGHTA and CDR2 FQGNSA. J lost 2 bases, V lost 2 bases, and 5 bases had no gene match. This CDR3 is built from 17 residues.

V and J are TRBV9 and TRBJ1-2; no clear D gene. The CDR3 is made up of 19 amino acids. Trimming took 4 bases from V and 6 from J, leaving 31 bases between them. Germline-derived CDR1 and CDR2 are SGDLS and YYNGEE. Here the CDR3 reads CASSSSDPTTSPRPNGYTF. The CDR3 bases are TGTGCCAGCAGCAGTTCCGACCCTACTACTTCCCCCCGTCCCAATGGCTACACCTTC.

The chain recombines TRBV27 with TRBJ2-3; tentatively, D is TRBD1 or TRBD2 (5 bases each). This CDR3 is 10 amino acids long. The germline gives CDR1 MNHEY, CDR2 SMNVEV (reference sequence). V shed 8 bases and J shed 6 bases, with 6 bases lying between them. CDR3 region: CASWGDTQYF. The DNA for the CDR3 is TGTGCCAGCTGGGGGGATACGCAGTATTTT.

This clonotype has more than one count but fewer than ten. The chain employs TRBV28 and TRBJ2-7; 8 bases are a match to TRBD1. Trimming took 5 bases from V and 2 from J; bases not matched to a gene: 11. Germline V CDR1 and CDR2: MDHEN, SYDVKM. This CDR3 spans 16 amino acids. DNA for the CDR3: TGTGCCAGCAGTAGACCCCCGGGACAGGCCCCCTACGAGCAGTACTTC. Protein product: CASSRPPGQAPYEQYF.

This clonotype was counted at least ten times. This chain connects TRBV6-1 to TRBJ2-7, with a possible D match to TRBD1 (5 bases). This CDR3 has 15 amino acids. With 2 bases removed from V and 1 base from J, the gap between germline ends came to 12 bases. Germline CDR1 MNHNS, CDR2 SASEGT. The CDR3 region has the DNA TGTGCCAGCAGTGAAAGAGGAGACAGTTCCTACGAGCAGTACTTC. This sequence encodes CASSERGDSSYEQYF.

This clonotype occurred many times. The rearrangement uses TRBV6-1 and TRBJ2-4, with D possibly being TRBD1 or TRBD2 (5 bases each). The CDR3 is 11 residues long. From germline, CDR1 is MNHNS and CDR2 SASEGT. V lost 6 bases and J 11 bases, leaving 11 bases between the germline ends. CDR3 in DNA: TGTGCCAGCAGGGCAGGGACCCTTCAGTACTTC. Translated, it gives CASRAGTLQYF.

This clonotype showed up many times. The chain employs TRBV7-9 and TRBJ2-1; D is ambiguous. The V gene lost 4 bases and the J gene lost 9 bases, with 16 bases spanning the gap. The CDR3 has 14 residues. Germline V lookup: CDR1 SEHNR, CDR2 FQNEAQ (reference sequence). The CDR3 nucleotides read TGTGCCAGCAGCTCCGAGACTGTCCTGGGTGAGCAGTTCTTC. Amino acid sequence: CASSSETVLGEQFF. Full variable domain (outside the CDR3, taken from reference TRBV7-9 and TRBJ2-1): DTGVSQNPRHKITKRGQNVTFRCDPISEHNRLYWYRQTLGQGPEFLTYFQNEAQLEKSRLLSDRFSAERPKGSFSTLEIQRTEQGDSAMYLCASSSETVLGEQFFGPGTRLTVL.

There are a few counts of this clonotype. In DNA form, the CDR3 reads TGCAGTGCTAGAGATCCGGGGGACCTCTCCTACAATGAGCAGTTCTTC. Its protein is CSARDPGDLSYNEQFF. This chain links TRBV20-1 with TRBJ2-1, with D perhaps TRBD2 (6 bases). CDR3 length equals 16 residues. V lost 0 bases to trimming and J lost 0 bases, with 12 bases between them. Germline V gene sequence: CDR1 DFQATT, CDR2 SNEGSKA (reference sequence).

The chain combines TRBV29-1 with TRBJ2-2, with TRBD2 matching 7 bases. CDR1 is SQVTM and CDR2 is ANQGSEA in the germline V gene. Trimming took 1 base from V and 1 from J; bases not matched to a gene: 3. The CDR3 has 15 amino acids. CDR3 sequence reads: CSVEASGMNTGELFF. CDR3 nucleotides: TGCAGCGTTGAAGCTAGCGGAATGAACACCGGGGAGCTGTTTTTT.

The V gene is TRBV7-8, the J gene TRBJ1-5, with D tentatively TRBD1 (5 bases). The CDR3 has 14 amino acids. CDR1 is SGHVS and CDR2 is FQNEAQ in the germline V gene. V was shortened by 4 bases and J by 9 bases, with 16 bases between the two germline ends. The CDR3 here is CASSSLGGGRPQHF. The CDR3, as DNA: TGTGCCAGCAGCTCCCTTGGGGGAGGGCGGCCCCAGCATTTT.

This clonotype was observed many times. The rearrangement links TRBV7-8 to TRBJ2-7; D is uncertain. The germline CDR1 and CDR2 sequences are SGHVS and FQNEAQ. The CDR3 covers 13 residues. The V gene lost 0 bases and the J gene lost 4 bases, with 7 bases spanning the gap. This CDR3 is CASSLADGYEQYF. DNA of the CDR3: TGTGCCAGCAGCTTAGCGGACGGTTACGAGCAGTACTTC.

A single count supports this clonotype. The CDR3 region has the DNA TGTGCCAGCAGTTTAAGGACAGGGGGGCGAAGCGAGCAGTACTTC. Its protein product is CASSLRTGGRSEQYF. The chain has TRBV12-3 or TRBV12-4 and TRBJ2-7; TRBD1 matches 10 bases. This CDR3 has 15 residues. Trimming cost V 2 bases and J 6 bases; bases outside gene matches: 7.

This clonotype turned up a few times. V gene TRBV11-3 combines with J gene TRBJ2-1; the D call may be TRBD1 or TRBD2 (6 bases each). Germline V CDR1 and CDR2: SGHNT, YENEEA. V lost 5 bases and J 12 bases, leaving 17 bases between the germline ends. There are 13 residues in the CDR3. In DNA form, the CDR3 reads TGTGCCAGCAGCCCATCCCCGGGGGCCTCGCAGTTCTTC. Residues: CASSPSPGASQFF.

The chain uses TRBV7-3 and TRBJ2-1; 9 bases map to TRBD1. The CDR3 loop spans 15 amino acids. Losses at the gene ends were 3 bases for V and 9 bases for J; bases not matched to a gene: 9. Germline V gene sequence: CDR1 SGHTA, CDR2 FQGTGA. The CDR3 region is CASSLDRGPTGEQFF. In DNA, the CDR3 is TGTGCCAGCAGCTTGGACAGGGGCCCCACGGGTGAGCAGTTCTTC.